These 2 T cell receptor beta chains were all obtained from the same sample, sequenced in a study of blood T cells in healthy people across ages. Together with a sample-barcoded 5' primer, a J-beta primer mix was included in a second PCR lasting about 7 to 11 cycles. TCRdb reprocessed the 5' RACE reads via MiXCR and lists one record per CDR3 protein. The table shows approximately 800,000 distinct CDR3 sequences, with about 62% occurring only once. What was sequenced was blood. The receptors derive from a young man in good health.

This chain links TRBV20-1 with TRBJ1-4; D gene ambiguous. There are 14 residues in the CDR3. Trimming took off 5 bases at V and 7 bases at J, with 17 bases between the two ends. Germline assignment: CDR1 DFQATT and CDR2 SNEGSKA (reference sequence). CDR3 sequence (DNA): TGCAGTGCTTTATGGGAACCCCGGGGTGAAAAACTGTTTTTT. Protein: CSALWEPRGEKLFF.

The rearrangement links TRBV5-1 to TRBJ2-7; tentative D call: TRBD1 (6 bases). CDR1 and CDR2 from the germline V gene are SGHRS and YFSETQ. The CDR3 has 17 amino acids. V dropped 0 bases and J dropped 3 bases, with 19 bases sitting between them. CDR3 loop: CASSLEGYQQGLYEQYF. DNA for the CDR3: TGCGCCAGCAGCTTGGAGGGATATCAACAGGGTCTCTACGAGCAGTACTTC.